The rows below give T cell receptor beta chains drawn from one sample of a study of blood T cell repertoires in COVID-19. Data came from immunoSEQ multiplex PCR; TCRdb stores just in-frame clones and leaves some out. The sample includes over 100,000 clones, 60% to 80% of them seen just once. The sequenced sample consisted of peripheral blood. The receptors were sampled from a woman aged 65 to 85 with acute or convalescent COVID-19. The CDR3 runs from the conserved cysteine through the conserved F or W. D genes are given only for firm matches. Part of the rows lack a size; the others show once, few, many or a class for expanded clones.

D	V	size	length	J	CDR3	DNA
TRBD1	TRBV10-3	few	15	TRBJ1-6	CAISESGGVDSPLHF	TGTGCCATCAGTGAGTCAGGGGGCGTAGATTCACCCCTCCACTTT
NA	TRBV4-1	NA	18	TRBJ1-3	CASSQDWGGPLSGNTIYF	TGCGCCAGCAGCCAAGATTGGGGCGGACCACTCTCTGGAAACACCATATATTTT
NA	TRBV9	NA	15	TRBJ1-2	CASSPASLGGYGYTF	TGTGCCAGCAGCCCGGCTTCCTTAGGGGGCTATGGCTACACCTTC
TRBD2	TRBV10-3	NA	15	TRBJ2-7	CAISILAGLSYEQYF	TGTGCCATCAGTATACTAGCGGGTCTCTCCTACGAGCAGTACTTC
TRBD2	TRBV7-9	NA	15	TRBJ2-5	CASSRSAGVGETQYF	TGTGCCAGCAGCCGCTCCGCGGGGGTGGGGGAGACCCAGTACTTC
TRBD1	TRBV28	NA	13	TRBJ1-1	CASRSGTGDEAFF	TGTGCCAGCAGGTCCGGGACAGGGGATGAAGCTTTCTTT
TRBD1	TRBV3-1/TRBV3-2	NA	16	TRBJ1-1	CASSAHQGAGGTEAFF	TGTGCCAGCAGCGCTCATCAGGGGGCCGGGGGCACTGAAGCTTTCTTT
TRBD2	TRBV5-1	NA	16	TRBJ2-1	CASSPGTSGRRNEQFF	TGCGCCAGCAGCCCCGGAACTAGCGGGCGACGGAATGAGCAGTTCTTC
TRBD2	TRBV10-3	NA	12	TRBJ2-1	CAIGGGTAEQFF	TGTGCCATCGGGGGGGGAACAGCTGAGCAGTTCTTC
TRBD1	TRBV5-1	few	15	TRBJ1-2	CASNKEGQGAWGYTF	TGCGCCAGCAATAAGGAGGGACAGGGGGCCTGGGGCTACACCTTC
NA	TRBV30	NA	13	TRBJ1-2	CAWSVRQDYGYTF	TGTGCCTGGAGTGTACGACAGGACTATGGCTACACCTTC
NA	TRBV6-5	NA	15	TRBJ1-6	CASSYSAGDNSPLHF	TGTGCCAGCAGTTACTCGGCAGGGGATAATTCACCCCTCCACTTT